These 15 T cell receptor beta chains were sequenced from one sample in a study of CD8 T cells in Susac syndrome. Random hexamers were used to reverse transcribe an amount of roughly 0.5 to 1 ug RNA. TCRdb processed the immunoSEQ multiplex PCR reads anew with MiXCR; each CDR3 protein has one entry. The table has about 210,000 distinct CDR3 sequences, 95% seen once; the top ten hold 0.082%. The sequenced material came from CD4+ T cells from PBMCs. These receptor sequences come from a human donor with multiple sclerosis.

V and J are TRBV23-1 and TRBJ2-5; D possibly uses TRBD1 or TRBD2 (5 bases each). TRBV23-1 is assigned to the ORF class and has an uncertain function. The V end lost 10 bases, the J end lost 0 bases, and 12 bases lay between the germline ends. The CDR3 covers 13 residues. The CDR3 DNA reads TGCGCCAACCCGGGACGAGACCAAGAGACCCAGTACTTC. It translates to CANPGRDQETQYF.

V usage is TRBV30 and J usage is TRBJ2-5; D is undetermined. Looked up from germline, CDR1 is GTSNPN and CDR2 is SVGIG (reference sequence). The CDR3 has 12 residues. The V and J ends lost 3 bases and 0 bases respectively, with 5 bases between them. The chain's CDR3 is CAWSGNQETQYF. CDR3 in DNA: TGTGCCTGGAGCGGAAACCAAGAGACCCAGTACTTC. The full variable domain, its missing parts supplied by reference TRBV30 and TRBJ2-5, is SQTIHQWPATLVQPVGSPLSLECTVEGTSNPNLYWYRQAAGRGLQLLFYSVGIGQISSEVPQNLSASRPQDRQFILSSKKLLLSDSGFYLCAWSGNQETQYFGPGTRLLVL.

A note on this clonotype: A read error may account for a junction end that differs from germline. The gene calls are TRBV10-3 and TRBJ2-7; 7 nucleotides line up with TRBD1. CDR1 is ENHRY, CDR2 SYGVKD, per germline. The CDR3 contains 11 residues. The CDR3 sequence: CAISDPGQQIF. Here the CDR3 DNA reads TGTGCCATCAGTGATCCGGGACAGCAGATCTTC.

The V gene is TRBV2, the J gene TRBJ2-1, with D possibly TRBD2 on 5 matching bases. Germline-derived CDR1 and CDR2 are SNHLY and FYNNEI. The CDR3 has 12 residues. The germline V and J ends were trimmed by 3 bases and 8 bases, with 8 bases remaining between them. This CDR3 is CASSELAHEQFF. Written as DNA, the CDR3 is TGTGCCAGCAGTGAGCTAGCCCATGAGCAGTTCTTC.

CDR3 amino acids: CAWSPDRGAEAFF. CDR3 in DNA: TGTGCCTGGAGCCCGGACAGGGGAGCTGAAGCTTTCTTT. The rearrangement joins TRBV30 to TRBJ1-1; 9 positions match TRBD1. Germline CDR1 GTSNPN, CDR2 SVGIG (reference sequence). The CDR3 consists of 13 residues. Trimming removed 3 bases from V and 6 bases from J; junction bases left unmatched: 5.

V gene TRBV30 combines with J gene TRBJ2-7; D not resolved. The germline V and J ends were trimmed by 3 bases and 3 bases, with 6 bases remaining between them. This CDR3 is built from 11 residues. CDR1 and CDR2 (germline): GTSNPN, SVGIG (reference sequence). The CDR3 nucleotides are TGTGCCTGGAGCCCGGGCTACGAGCAGTACTTC. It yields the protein CAWSPGYEQYF.

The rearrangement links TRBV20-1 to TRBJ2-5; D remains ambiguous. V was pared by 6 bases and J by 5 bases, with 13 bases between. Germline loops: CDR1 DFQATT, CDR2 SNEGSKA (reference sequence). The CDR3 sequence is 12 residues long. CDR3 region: CSAARGIETQYF. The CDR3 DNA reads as TGCAGTGCCGCCCGAGGCATCGAGACCCAGTACTTC.

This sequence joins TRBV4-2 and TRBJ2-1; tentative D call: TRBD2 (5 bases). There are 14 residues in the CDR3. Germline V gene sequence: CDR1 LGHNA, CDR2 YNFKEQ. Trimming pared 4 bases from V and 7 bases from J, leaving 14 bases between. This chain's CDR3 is CASSPREGGNEQFF. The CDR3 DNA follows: TGTGCCAGCAGCCCCCGGGAAGGTGGGAATGAGCAGTTCTTC.

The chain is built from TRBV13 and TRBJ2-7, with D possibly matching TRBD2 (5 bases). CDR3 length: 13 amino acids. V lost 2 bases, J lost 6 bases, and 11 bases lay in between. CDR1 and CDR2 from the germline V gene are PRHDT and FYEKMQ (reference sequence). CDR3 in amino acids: CASSLRGTAEQYV. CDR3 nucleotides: TGTGCCAGCAGCTTACGGGGTACGGCCGAGCAGTACGTC.

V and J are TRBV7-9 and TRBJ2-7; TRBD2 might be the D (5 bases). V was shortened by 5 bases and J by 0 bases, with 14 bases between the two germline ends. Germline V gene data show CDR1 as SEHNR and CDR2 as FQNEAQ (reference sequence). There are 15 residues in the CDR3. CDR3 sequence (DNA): TGTGCCAGCAGCCCCCCGGGGATTTACTCCTACGAGCAGTACTTC. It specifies CASSPPGIYSYEQYF.

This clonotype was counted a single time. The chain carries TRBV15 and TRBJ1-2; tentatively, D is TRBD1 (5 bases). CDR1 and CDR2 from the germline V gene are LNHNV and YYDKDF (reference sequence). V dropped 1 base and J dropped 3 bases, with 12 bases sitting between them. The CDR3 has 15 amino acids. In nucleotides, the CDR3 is TGTGCCACCAGCAGAGGGCAGGGCTTGGACTATGGCTACACCTTC. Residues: CATSRGQGLDYGYTF.

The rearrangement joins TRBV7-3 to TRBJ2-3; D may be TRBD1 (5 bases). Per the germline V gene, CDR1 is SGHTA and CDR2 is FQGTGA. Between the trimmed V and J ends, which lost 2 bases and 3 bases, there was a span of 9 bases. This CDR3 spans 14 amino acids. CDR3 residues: CASSLDSQTDTQYF. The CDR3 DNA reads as TGTGCCAGCAGCTTAGACAGCCAGACAGATACGCAGTATTTT.

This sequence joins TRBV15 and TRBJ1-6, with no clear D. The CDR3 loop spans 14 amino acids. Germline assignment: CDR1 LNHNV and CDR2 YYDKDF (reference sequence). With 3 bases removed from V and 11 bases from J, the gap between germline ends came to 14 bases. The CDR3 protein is CATSSGRDVAPLHF. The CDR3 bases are TGTGCCACCAGCAGTGGTCGGGATGTAGCACCCCTCCACTTT.

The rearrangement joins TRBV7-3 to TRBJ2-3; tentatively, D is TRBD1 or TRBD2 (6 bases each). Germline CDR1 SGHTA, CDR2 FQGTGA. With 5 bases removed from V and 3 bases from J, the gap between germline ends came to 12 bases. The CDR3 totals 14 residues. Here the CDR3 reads CASSPGGQTDTQYF. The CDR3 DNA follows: TGTGCCAGCAGCCCTGGGGGGCAGACAGATACGCAGTATTTT.

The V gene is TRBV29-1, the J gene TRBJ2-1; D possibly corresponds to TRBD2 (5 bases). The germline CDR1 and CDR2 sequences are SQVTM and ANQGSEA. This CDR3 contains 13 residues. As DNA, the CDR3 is TGCAGTCCGAACCGGGATCGCCCTAATGAGCAGTTCTTC. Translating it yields CSPNRDRPNEQFF.